This TCR beta chain was identified during a study of T cell changes during pregnancy in multiple sclerosis. The CDR3 extends over 16 amino acids. The trim removed 4 bases at V and 0 bases at J, leaving 11 bases unmatched. The germline CDR1 and CDR2 sequences are SQVTM and ANQGSEA. Profiled with immunoSEQ multiplex PCR; TCRdb holds only in-frame clones, not every one. Of roughly 48,000 clones in the sample, 85% to 95% were seen once. The rearrangement uses TRBV29-1 and TRBJ2-7, with 8 bases matching TRBD1. The source is a female donor in good health, enrolled as a control in a pregnancy study. Material: CD4+ T cells from peripheral blood mononuclear cells, obtained in the second trimester of pregnancy. The DNA for the CDR3 is TGCAGCGTTGGCCAGGGGGCACCCCCTATCTCCTACGAGCAGTACTTC. The encoded protein is CSVGQGAPPISYEQYF.